The present entry profiles one T cell receptor (beta chain) with its context. Its antigen is still unknown. No much larger clone exists at a distance of one base, and base qualities are not known. This sample is part of a study of blood T cell repertoires in COVID-19 (dated by TCRdb to between 2020 and 2021). About the investigation overall: The collaborator samples originated in the United States, Italy and Spain and spanned the acute and convalescent phases of COVID-19. The material from the prospective study consisted of cDNA or gDNA derived from T cells, B-cell-depleted T cells, or PBMCs. Subjects who had been exposed to COVID-19, were actively infected with it, or had recovered from it provided the deeply sampled blood TCRbeta repertoires that made up the dataset. The repertoires were released in a freely available public database intended as a resource for research on the immune response to SARS-CoV-2. The samples were drawn from the first 160 participants of the ongoing ImmuneRACE study and from about 1,200 subjects provided by 6 global collaborators. The sample metadata nearly always contained a de-identified subject ID, COVID-19 status, age in years and sex. Where available, HLA class I and class II types were obtained from metadata supplied by the sample provider rather than from assay-based typing. Study-level results and caveats: Clinical and demographic metadata were provided uncurated, with the amount varying by source and participant.

In Seattle, one collaborating source enrolled patients while the infection was active and tracked those patients longitudinally over the course of disease. The collaborating institutions used their own protocols to collect whole blood in K2EDTA tubes. Collaborator samples were shipped for TCRbeta analysis as frozen whole blood, isolated PBMCs, or DNA extracted from either sample type. Between the V and J ends, shortened by 6 bases and 3 bases respectively, the junction contains 17 bases. Looking up the germline V gene yields CDR1 MDHEN and CDR2 SYDVKM. Its CDR3 holds 15 amino acids, cysteine through phenylalanine. Only the CDR3 DNA stays, 45 bases, in frame from base 1. TCRbeta CDR3 regions were amplified from genomic DNA by means of the immunoSEQ Assay, a bias-controlled multiplex PCR. Regarding the original processing steps: The number of nucleated cells in each sample was estimated by amplification of reference gene primers within the assay. To quantify the absolute abundance of each unique TCRbeta CDR3 rearrangement, sequence reads were collapsed and filtered. For each sample, productive Simpson clonality was calculated as the square root of Simpson's diversity index across productive rearrangements. Entries here come from immuneACCESS through TCRdb and include only in-frame sequences with V and J called. Some clones fail to appear in such tables; in the studies checked, an unresolved V gene covers under half of the shortfall, and the cause of the remainder is unknown. The V and J calls and clone size are taken from that table; D and trimming were inferred from the DNA. The sample data list fewer than 250,000 clones, and roughly 92% of these were observed just once. More than 0.7% of the sample goes to the ten largest clones.

This receptor was identified in a man aged 60 to 75 with COVID-19, enrolled during active disease. What was sequenced was peripheral blood. Recombination linked TRBV28 to TRBJ1-1, with TRBD1 perhaps the D gene, on 6 matching bases. The encoded CDR3 is CASRSPRGSDTEAFF. The DNA sequence reads TGTGCCAGCAGGTCTCCTAGGGGGTCGGACACTGAAGCTTTCTTT.